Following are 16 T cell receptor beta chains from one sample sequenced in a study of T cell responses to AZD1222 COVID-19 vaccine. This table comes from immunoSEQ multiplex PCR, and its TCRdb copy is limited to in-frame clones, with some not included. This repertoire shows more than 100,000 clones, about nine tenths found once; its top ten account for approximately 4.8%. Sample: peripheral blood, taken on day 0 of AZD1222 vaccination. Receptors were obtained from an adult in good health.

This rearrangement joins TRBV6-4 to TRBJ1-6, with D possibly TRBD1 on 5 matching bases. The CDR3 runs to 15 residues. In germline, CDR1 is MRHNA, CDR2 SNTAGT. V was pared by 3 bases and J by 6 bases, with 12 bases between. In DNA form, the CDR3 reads TGTGCCAGCAGTGATCGAGCAGGGTCTAATTCACCCCTCCACTTT. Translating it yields CASSDRAGSNSPLHF.

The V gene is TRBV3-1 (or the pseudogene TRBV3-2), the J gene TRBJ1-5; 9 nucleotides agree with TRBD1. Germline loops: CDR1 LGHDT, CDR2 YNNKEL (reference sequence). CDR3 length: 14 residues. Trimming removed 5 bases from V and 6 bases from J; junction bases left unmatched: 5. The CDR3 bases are TGTGCCAGCAGCAGTGACAGGGGGGGTCAGCCCCAGCATTTT. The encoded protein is CASSSDRGGQPQHF.

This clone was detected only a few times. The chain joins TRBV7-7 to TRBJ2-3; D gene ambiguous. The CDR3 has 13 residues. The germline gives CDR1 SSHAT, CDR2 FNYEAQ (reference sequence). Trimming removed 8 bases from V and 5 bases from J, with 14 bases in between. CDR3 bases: TGTGCCAGCTCACGTGGTTTCGGAGATACGCAGTATTTT. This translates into CASSRGFGDTQYF. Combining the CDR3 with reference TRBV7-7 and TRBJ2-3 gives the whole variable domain GAGVSQSPRYKVTKRGQDVTLRCDPISSHATLYWYQQALGQGPEFLTYFNYEAQPDKSGLPSDRFSAERPEGSISTLTIQRTEQRDSAMYRCASSRGFGDTQYFGPGTRLTVL.

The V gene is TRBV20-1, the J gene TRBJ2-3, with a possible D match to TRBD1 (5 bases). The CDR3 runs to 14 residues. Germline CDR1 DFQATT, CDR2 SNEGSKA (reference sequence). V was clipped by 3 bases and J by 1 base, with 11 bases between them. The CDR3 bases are TGCAGTGCTAGTGAAGCCAGGGGCACAGATACGCAGTATTTT. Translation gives CSASEARGTDTQYF.

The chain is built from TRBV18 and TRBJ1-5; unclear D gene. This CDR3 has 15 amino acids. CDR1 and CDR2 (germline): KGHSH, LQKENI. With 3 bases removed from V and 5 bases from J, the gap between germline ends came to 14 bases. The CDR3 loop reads CASSPDDRGDQPQHF. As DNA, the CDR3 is TGTGCCAGCTCACCCGATGACCGGGGTGATCAGCCCCAGCATTTT. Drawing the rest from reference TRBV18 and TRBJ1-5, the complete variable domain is NAGVMQNPRHLVRRRGQEARLRCSPMKGHSHVYWYRQLPEEGLKFMVYLQKENIIDESGMPKERFSAEFPKEGPSILRIQQVVRGDSAAYFCASSPDDRGDQPQHFGDGTRLSIL.

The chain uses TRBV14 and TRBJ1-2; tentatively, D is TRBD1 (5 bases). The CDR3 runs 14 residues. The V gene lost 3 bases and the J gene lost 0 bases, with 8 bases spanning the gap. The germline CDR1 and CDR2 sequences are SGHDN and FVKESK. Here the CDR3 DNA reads TGTGCCAGCAGCCATTTGACAGCTAACTATGGCTACACCTTC. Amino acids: CASSHLTANYGYTF.

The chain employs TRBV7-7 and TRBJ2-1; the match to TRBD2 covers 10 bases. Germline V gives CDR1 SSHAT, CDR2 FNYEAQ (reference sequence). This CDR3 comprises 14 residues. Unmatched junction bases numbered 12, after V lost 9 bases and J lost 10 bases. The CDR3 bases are TGTGCCAGTTCTAGCGGGAGCGGGGTTGGAGAGCAGTTCTTC. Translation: CASSSGSGVGEQFF.

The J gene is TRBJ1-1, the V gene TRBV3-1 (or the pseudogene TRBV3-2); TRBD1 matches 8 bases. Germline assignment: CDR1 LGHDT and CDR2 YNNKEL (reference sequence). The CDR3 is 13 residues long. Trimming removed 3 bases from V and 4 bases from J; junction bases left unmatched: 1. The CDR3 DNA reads TGTGCCAGCAGCCAGCAGGGGGCCACTGAAGCTTTCTTT. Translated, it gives CASSQQGATEAFF.

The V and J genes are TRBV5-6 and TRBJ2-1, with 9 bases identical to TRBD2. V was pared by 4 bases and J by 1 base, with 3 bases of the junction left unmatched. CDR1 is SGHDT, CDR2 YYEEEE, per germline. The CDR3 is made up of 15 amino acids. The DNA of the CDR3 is TGTGCCAGCAGCCCACTAGCGGGTTCCTACAATGAGCAGTTCTTC. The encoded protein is CASSPLAGSYNEQFF.

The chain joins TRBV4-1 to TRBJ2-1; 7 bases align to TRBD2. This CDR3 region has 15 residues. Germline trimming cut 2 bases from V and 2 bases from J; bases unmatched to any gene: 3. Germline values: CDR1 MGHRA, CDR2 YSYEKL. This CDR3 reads CASSQSGGAYNEQFF. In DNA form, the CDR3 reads TGCGCCAGCAGCCAAAGTGGGGGGGCCTACAATGAGCAGTTCTTC.

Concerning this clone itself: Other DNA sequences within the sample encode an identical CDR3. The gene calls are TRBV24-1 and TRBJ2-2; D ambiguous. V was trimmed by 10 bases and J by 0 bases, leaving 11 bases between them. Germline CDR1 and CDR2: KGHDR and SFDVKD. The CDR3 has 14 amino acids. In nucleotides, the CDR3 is TGTGCCACGAGTCCGACGGCGAACACCGGGGAGCTGTTTTTT. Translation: CATSPTANTGELFF.

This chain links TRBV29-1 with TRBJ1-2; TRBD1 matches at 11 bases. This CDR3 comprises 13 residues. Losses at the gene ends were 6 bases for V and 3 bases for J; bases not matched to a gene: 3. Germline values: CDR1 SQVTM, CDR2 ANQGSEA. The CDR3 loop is CSVRTGGDYGYTF. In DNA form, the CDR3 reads TGCAGCGTCCGGACAGGGGGCGACTATGGCTACACCTTC. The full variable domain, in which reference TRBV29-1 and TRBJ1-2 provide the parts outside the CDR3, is SAVISQKPSRDICQRGTSLTIQCQVDSQVTMMFWYRQQPGQSLTLIATANQGSEATYESGFVIDKFPISRPNLTFSTLTVSNMSPEDSSIYLCSVRTGGDYGYTFGSGTRLTVV.

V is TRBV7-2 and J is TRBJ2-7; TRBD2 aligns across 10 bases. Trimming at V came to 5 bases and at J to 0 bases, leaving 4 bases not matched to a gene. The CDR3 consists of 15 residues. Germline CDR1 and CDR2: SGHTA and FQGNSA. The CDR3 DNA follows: TGTGCCAGCAGCAGACTAGCGGGTTCCTCCTACGAGCAGTACTTC. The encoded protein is CASSRLAGSSYEQYF.

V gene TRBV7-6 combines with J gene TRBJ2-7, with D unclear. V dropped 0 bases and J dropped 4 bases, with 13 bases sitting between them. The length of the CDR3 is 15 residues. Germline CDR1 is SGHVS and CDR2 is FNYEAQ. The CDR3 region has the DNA TGTGCCAGCAGCTTAGCGGCCGGGTTGGTTTACGAGCAGTACTTC. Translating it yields CASSLAAGLVYEQYF.

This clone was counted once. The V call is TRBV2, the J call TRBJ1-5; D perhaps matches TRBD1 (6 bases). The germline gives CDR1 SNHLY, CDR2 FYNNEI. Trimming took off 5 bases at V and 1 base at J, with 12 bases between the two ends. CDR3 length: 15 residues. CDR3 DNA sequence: TGTGCCAGCAGTAGCTGGACAGCGAGCAATCAGCCCCAGCATTTT. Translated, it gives CASSSWTASNQPQHF. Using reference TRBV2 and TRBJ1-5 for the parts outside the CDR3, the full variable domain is EPEVTQTPSHQVTQMGQEVILRCVPISNHLYFYWYRQILGQKVEFLVSFYNNEISEKSEIFDDQFSVERPDGSNFTLKIRSTKLEDSAMYFCASSSWTASNQPQHFGDGTRLSIL.

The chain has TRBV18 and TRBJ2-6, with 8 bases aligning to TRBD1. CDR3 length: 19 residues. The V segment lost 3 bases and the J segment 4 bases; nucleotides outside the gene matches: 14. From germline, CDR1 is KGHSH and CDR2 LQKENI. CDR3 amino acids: CASSPVPGQDPGGANVLTF. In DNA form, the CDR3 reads TGTGCCAGCTCACCGGTCCCGGGACAGGATCCGGGGGGGGCCAACGTCCTGACTTTC.